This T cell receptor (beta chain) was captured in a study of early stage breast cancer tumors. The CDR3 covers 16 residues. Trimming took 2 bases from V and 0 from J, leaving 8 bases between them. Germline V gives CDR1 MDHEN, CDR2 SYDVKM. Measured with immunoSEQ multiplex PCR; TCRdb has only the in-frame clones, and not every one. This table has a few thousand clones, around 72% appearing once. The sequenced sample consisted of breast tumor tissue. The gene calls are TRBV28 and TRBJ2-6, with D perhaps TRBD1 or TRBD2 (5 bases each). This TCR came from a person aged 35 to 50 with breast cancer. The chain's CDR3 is CASSLDGGSGANVLTF. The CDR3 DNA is TGTGCCAGCAGTTTAGATGGGGGCTCTGGGGCCAACGTCCTGACTTTC. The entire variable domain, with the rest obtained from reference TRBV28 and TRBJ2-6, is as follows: DVKVTQSSRYLVKRTGEKVFLECVQDMDHENMFWYRQDPGLGLRLIYFSYDVKMKEKGDIPEGYSVSREKKERFSLILESASTNQTSMYLCASSLDGGSGANVLTFGAGSRLTVL.